A selection of T cell receptor beta chains follows, all from one sample in a study of shared clonotypes between healthy human individuals. TCRdb's table, derived via immunoSEQ multiplex PCR, lists solely in-frame clones and lacks some. The sample lists hundreds of thousands of clones; about 95% were seen once. Sequencing used naive CD8+ T cells sorted from blood. The receptors were gathered from a woman aged 25 to 39 in good health. The CDR3 runs from the conserved cysteine through the conserved F or W. The D gene is left open where the match is weak. Only part of the rows carry a size: once, few, many, or a class if the clone is expanded.

>TRBV4-1|NA|TRBJ2-2|TRBD2
CASSPSGTSGSFDTGELFF
>TRBV19|NA|TRBJ1-2|NA
CASSLAGVYGYTF
>TRBV4-1|NA|TRBJ1-4|NA
CASSLGQRSEKLFF
>TRBV13|NA|TRBJ2-7|TRBD2
CASSVGLAGFYEQYF
>TRBV5-4|NA|TRBJ2-2|TRBD2
CASSPEVGAGGTGELFF
>TRBV19|once|TRBJ2-5|NA
CASGPGGLGETQYF
>TRBV15|NA|TRBJ2-3|NA
CATSRDSASDTQYF
>TRBV7-6|NA|TRBJ2-1|TRBD2
CASSEGLAPYNEQFF
>TRBV4-1|NA|TRBJ1-5|NA
CASSQDVGGDQPQHF
>TRBV7-4|NA|TRBJ1-5|NA
CASSLARRRNQPQHF
>TRBV6-5|NA|TRBJ2-5|TRBD1
CASSFLKTGGQETQYF
>TRBV11-2|NA|TRBJ2-5|NA
CASSPHPSWETQYF
>TRBV4-1|NA|TRBJ2-7|TRBD2
CASSQGLAGAYEQYF
>TRBV2|NA|TRBJ1-1|NA
CASSPDWNTEAFF
>TRBV5-6|NA|TRBJ2-7|NA
CASNLGVERQYF
>TRBV5-4|NA|TRBJ1-1|NA
CASSFFNTEAFF
>TRBV10-2|NA|TRBJ1-2|TRBD1
CASSLAGGSGYTF
>TRBV6-5|NA|TRBJ2-1|TRBD2
CASSYEGGSNEQFF
>TRBV2|NA|TRBJ2-7|NA
CASSEGRDTSYEQYF
>TRBV21-1|NA|TRBJ2-7|NA
CASSTGDYEQYF
>TRBV6-5|NA|TRBJ2-1|TRBD1
CASSQTGGLNEQFF
>TRBV7-8|NA|TRBJ2-3|TRBD1
CASLPGQGVTDTQYF
>TRBV5-4|NA|TRBJ2-7|NA
CASSLGTSPEQYF
>TRBV7-2|NA|TRBJ1-5|NA
CASSPLGGSTYSNQPQHF
>TRBV7-9|NA|TRBJ2-7|TRBD2
CASSLVSGGDEQYF
>TRBV2|NA|TRBJ2-3|TRBD1
CASSLPPGQGYTDTQYF